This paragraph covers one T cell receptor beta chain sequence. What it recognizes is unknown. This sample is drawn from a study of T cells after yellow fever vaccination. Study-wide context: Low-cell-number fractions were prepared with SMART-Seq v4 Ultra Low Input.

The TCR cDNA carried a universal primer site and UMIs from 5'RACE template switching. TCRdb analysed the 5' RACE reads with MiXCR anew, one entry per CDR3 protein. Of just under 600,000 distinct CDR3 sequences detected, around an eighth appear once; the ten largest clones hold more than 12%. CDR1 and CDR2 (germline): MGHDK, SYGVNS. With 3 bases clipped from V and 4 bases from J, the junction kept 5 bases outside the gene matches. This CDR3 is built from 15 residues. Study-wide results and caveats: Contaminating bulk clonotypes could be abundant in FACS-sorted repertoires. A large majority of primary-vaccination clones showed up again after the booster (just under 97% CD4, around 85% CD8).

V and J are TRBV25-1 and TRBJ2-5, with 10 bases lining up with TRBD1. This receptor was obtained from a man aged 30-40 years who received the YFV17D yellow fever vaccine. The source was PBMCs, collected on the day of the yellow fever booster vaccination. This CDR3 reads CASSELWTGGETQYF. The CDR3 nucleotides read TGTGCCAGCAGTGAGCTTTGGACAGGGGGAGAGACCCAGTACTTC.